This TCR beta chain comes out of a study of blood T cell repertoires in COVID-19. In the study overall: Sites across the United States, Italy and Spain contributed samples from acute and convalescent COVID-19. PBMCs, B-cell-depleted T cells, or T cells provided the cDNA or gDNA that made up the material.

Per the original methods: Estimation of nucleated cell counts was performed using reference gene primer amplification. Profiling relied on immunoSEQ multiplex PCR, and the TCRdb table lists in-frame clones only, not all of them. Clone size and V and J calls were adopted from that table, with D and trimming inferred from the DNA. The sample contains roughly 240,000 clones, around 88% of which appear only once. Individuals aged roughly 18 to 95 years were recruited from approximately 22 US areas. The CDR3 covers 15 residues. Between the trimmed V and J ends, which lost 0 bases and 2 bases, there was a span of 12 bases. The germline CDR1 and CDR2 sequences are SGDLS and YYNGEE.

Sequenced: PBMCs or T cells enriched from blood (not recorded which). The TCR sequence derives from a woman aged 45 to 65 who had recovered from COVID-19. V and J are TRBV9 and TRBJ2-7; no clear D gene. The CDR3 sequence: CASSVVYPPAYEQYF. For the CDR3, the DNA is TGTGCCAGCAGCGTAGTATACCCCCCGGCCTACGAGCAGTACTTC.